The 15 T cell receptor beta chains below all came from one sample that was sequenced in a study of blood T cells in healthy people across ages. With a J-beta primer mix and a sample-barcoded 5' primer, a second PCR ran about 7 to 12 cycles. One entry per CDR3 protein results from TCRdb running MiXCR on the 5' RACE reads. This table holds 1.5 million to 2 million distinct CDR3 sequences, 28% found once. What was sequenced was blood. The receptor source for this set is a woman aged 30 to 39 in good health.

The chain is built from TRBV5-1 and TRBJ2-5, with D possibly being TRBD1 (5 bases). The CDR3 is 15 amino acids. V lost 4 bases and J lost 3, with 16 bases in between. Germline CDR1 and CDR2: SGHRS and YFSETQ. The CDR3 sequence is CASSPYRPTEETQYF. The CDR3, as DNA: TGCGCCAGCAGCCCCTATCGTCCGACAGAAGAGACCCAGTACTTC.

The rearrangement links TRBV6-2 or TRBV6-3 to TRBJ1-6, with 8 bases identical to TRBD1. From germline, CDR1 is MNHEY and CDR2 SVGEGT. CDR3 length: 13 residues. After removal of 6 bases from V and 9 bases from J, the junction contained 4 bases not matched to a gene. The CDR3 region has the DNA TGTGCCAGCAGCCATGGACAGGGTTCACCCCTCCACTTT. This gives the protein CASSHGQGSPLHF.

For this clonotype: This clone may be a read error of a much larger clone one base away. The chain couples TRBV6-5 to TRBJ2-6; possibly TRBD1 for D (5 bases). Looked up from germline, CDR1 is MNHEY and CDR2 is SVGAGI. This CDR3 region has 17 residues. DNA of the CDR3: TGTGCCAGCAGTTCCGCTTACCGTGGCTCTGGGGCCAACGTCCGGACTTTC. Protein product: CASSSAYRGSGANVRTF.

The chain couples TRBV6-2 or TRBV6-3 to TRBJ2-1; D ambiguous. V lost 6 bases and J 8 bases, leaving 20 bases between the germline ends. Germline V gene lookup returns CDR1 MNHEY and CDR2 SVGEGT. The CDR3 has 15 amino acids. The DNA of the CDR3 is TGTGCCAGCAGCCTCTTCGAGTGGACGCCCTATGAGCAGTTCTTC. Its protein is CASSLFEWTPYEQFF.

This chain joins TRBV6-5 and TRBJ2-1; D might be TRBD1 (5 bases). V lost 5 bases and J lost 0, with 11 bases in between. The germline V gene has CDR1 MNHEY and CDR2 SVGAGI. There are 15 residues in the CDR3. CDR3 DNA: TGTGCCAGCAGTGGGCAGGGTCCCTCCTACAATGAGCAGTTCTTC. Its protein product is CASSGQGPSYNEQFF.

This clonotype has a handful of counts. The V gene is TRBV30, the J gene TRBJ2-5; D is ambiguous. The CDR3 runs to 13 residues. The V end was cut by 5 bases, the J end by 4 bases, with 14 bases between. Per the germline V gene, CDR1 is GTSNPN and CDR2 is SVGIG (reference sequence). The CDR3 DNA is TGTGCCTGGTCTTCCGAGACGACAGAGACCCAGTACTTC. Translation: CAWSSETTETQYF. Supplemented by reference TRBV30 and TRBJ2-5, the full variable domain reads SQTIHQWPATLVQPVGSPLSLECTVEGTSNPNLYWYRQAAGRGLQLLFYSVGIGQISSEVPQNLSASRPQDRQFILSSKKLLLSDSGFYLCAWSSETTETQYFGPGTRLLVL.

This chain uses TRBV20-1 with TRBJ2-1, with a possible D match to TRBD2 (6 bases). The CDR3 spans 15 residues. V was cut by 1 base and J by 0 bases, with 10 bases left in between. CDR1 and CDR2 (germline): DFQATT, SNEGSKA (reference sequence). The CDR3, as DNA: TGCAGTGCTAGAGGCGGGGTAAGCTCCTACAATGAGCAGTTCTTC. It codes for CSARGGVSSYNEQFF.

This clonotype was found many times. The chain carries TRBV29-1 and TRBJ2-1, with 7 positions matching TRBD2. Germline V CDR1 and CDR2: SQVTM, ANQGSEA. The J segment lost 5 bases and the V segment lost 8 bases, leaving 9 bases of the junction unmatched. The CDR3 totals 13 residues. The chain's CDR3 is CSLGPSGNNEQFF. Written as DNA, the CDR3 is TGCAGCCTGGGGCCTAGCGGCAACAATGAGCAGTTCTTC.

V usage is TRBV9 and J usage is TRBJ2-3; D gene uncertain. The germline V gene encodes CDR1 SGDLS and CDR2 YYNGEE. Trimming took off 1 base at V and 6 bases at J, with 12 bases between the two ends. This CDR3 contains 14 residues. The CDR3 is CASSVNSRLDTQYF. The DNA for the CDR3 is TGTGCCAGCAGCGTAAATTCACGATTGGATACGCAGTATTTT.

This clonotype has more than one count but fewer than ten. The junction shows a germline mismatch at one end, possibly a read error. The CDR3 loop is CASSPGWGEQNGNERFF. The CDR3, as DNA: TGTGCCAGCAGCCCCGGATGGGGCGAGCAGAATGGGAATGAGCGGTTCTTC. V usage is TRBV7-9 and J usage is TRBJ2-1, with D possibly matching TRBD1 (5 bases). CDR1 SEHNR and CDR2 FQNEAQ come from the germline V gene (reference sequence). This CDR3 has 17 residues. Based on the CDR3 plus reference TRBV7-9 and TRBJ2-1, the full variable domain is DTGVSQNPRHKITKRGQNVTFRCDPISEHNRLYWYRQTLGQGPEFLTYFQNEAQLEKSRLLSDRFSAERPKGSFSTLEIQRTEQGDSAMYLCASSPGWGEQNGNERFFGPGTRLTVL.

This clonotype came up many times. The V call is TRBV9, the J call TRBJ2-4; D gene unclear. Trimming shortened V by 2 bases and J by 9 bases, and 15 bases separated the two germline ends. Germline V CDR1 and CDR2: SGDLS, YYNGEE. The length of the CDR3 is 14 residues. CDR3 region: CASSVSYGVGIQYF. DNA for the CDR3: TGTGCCAGCAGCGTCAGTTATGGGGTGGGCATTCAGTACTTC. The variable domain in full, completed from reference TRBV9 and TRBJ2-4, reads DSGVTQTPKHLITATGQRVTLRCSPRSGDLSVYWYQQSLDQGLQFLIQYYNGEERAKGNILERFSAQQFPDLHSELNLSSLELGDSALYFCASSVSYGVGIQYFGAGTRLSVL.

The rearrangement joins TRBV2 to TRBJ2-7; TRBD1 or TRBD2 may be the D gene (6 bases each). The V gene lost 5 bases and the J gene lost 5 bases, with 22 bases spanning the gap. Germline V gene lookup returns CDR1 SNHLY and CDR2 FYNNEI. The CDR3 consists of 16 residues. The CDR3, as DNA: TGTGCCAGCAGTCCTCCGACCGGGGGCGCGATCGACGAGCAGTACTTC. Translated, it gives CASSPPTGGAIDEQYF.

This clonotype was detected a few times. The J gene is TRBJ1-2, the V gene TRBV9; tentatively, D is TRBD1 (6 bases). The CDR3 runs 14 residues. Germline-derived CDR1 and CDR2 are SGDLS and YYNGEE. The V end lost 4 bases, the J end lost 5 bases, and 15 bases lay between the germline ends. The CDR3 is CASSSPRGAYGYTF. The CDR3 coding sequence is TGTGCCAGCAGCTCCCCGCGGGGGGCGTATGGCTACACCTTC.

This clonotype was detected ten times or more. J is TRBJ2-1 and V is TRBV5-1; the match to TRBD1 covers 12 bases. Trimming cost V 7 bases and J 8 bases; bases outside gene matches: 7. The CDR3 extends over 14 amino acids. The germline V gene has CDR1 SGHRS and CDR2 YFSETQ. The CDR3 is CASGPGQGADEQFF. CDR3 coding DNA: TGCGCCAGCGGGCCGGGACAGGGGGCCGATGAGCAGTTCTTC.

In its sample, this clonotype was seen a few times. The chain employs TRBV7-2 and TRBJ2-3; 8 bases are a match to TRBD2. The CDR3 is made up of 16 amino acids. Germline V gene lookup returns CDR1 SGHTA and CDR2 FQGNSA. With V trimmed by 5 bases and J by 4 bases, 11 bases remained unmatched. In DNA, the CDR3 is TGTGCCAGCAGCCCCGAGCGGGTCGGGAGGGCAGATACGCAGTATTTT. It yields the protein CASSPERVGRADTQYF.